This is a list of T cell receptor beta chains from one sample in a study of T-cell reconstitution after alpha-beta-depleted transplantation in children. One entry per CDR3 protein, called by TCRdb with MiXCR from the PCR reads. This sample has 200,000 to 300,000 distinct CDR3 sequences, with roughly 25% found just once. The specimen comprised PBMCs, sampled before TCRalphabeta/CD19-depleted stem cell transplant. All receptors derive from a girl aged 2-15 years with Fanconi anemia, due to receive a stem cell transplant. The CDR3 runs from the conserved cysteine through the conserved F or W. A D gene is named only where the DNA matches it firmly. Clone size, where shown, is once, few, many, or a class for clones that have expanded.

TRBJ2-3	-	-	TRBV20-1	TGCAGTGCTAGAGACGAAGGAGTCCTTAGCGCAGATACGCAGTATTTT	CSARDEGVLSADTQYF
TRBJ2-1	-	many	TRBV12-3/TRBV12-4	TGTGCCAGCAGTTTGGTAAGGGGTGCCGAGCAGTTCTTC	CASSLVRGAEQFF
TRBJ2-5	TRBD2	few	TRBV12-3/TRBV12-4	TGTGCCAGCAGTCCCGGGACTAGCGGGGGCCTCCAAGAGACCCAGTACTTC	CASSPGTSGGLQETQYF
TRBJ2-2	-	many	TRBV24-1	TGTGCCACCAGTGAAAAGGGGAGGCCCGGGGAGCTGTTTTTT	CATSEKGRPGELFF
TRBJ2-5	-	many	TRBV29-1	TGCAGCGTTCTCCCAGGGGACGAGACCCAGTACTTC	CSVLPGDETQYF
TRBJ2-1	TRBD2	few	TRBV20-1	TGCAGTGCTGGGGGTGGGGCGGGGGATGAGCAGTTCTTC	CSAGGGAGDEQFF
TRBJ2-1	TRBD2	-	TRBV6-1	TGTGCCAGCAGCCCCCCCCTACTAGCGGGAGGGGACAATGAGCAGTTCTTC	CASSPPLLAGGDNEQFF
TRBJ2-5	-	many	TRBV10-3	TGTGCCATCAGTGGGCGATGGTCTCAGGAGACCCAGTACTTC	CAISGRWSQETQYF
TRBJ2-3	-	-	TRBV3-1	TGTGCCAGCAGCCAAGATTGGCTAGACACCAACACAGATACGCAGTATTTT	CASSQDWLDTNTDTQYF
TRBJ2-1	TRBD1	-	TRBV20-1	TGCAGTGCTAGTAACCGGGACAGCTTGATAGGGCAGTTCTTC	CSASNRDSLIGQFF
TRBJ2-7	-	many	TRBV12-3/TRBV12-4	TGTGCCAGCAGTTTTTCAGGGTCGAGCTCCTACGAGCAGTACTTC	CASSFSGSSSYEQYF
TRBJ1-5	-	few	TRBV20-1	TGCAGTGCTAAGGGTTATAAGCCCCAGCATTTT	CSAKGYKPQHF
TRBJ2-7	-	-	TRBV9	TGTGCCAGCAGCGTCATAAGCTCCTACGAGCAGTACTTC	CASSVISSYEQYF
TRBJ2-2	-	few	TRBV25-1	TGTGCCAGCAGTGCAGGCCCCGGGGAGCTGTTTTTT	CASSAGPGELFF
TRBJ2-7	-	few	TRBV20-1	TGCAGTGCAGGAGGGTCCTCCTACGAGCAGTACTTC	CSAGGSSYEQYF
TRBJ1-3	-	few	TRBV7-9	TGTGCCCAAGACGGGCCCTCTGGAAACACCATATATTTT	CAQDGPSGNTIYF
TRBJ2-3	-	few	TRBV29-1	TGCAGCGTCCTTCATACAGATACGCAGTATTTT	CSVLHTDTQYF
TRBJ2-7	-	-	TRBV28	TGTGCCAGCACCATCCCGGGGAGCTCCTACGAGCAGTACTTC	CASTIPGSSYEQYF
TRBJ2-2	-	few	TRBV29-1	TGCAGCGTGGAAGACACCGGGGAGCTGTTTTTT	CSVEDTGELFF
TRBJ1-1	TRBD1	-	TRBV14	TGTGCCAGCAGCCAATGGATCGGGACAGGGGTTTACACTGAAGCTTTCTTT	CASSQWIGTGVYTEAFF
TRBJ2-3	-	many	TRBV14	TGTGCCAGCAGCGTAAGCCCACTAGGTGTGATCACAGATACGCAGTATTTT	CASSVSPLGVITDTQYF
TRBJ2-1	TRBD2	many	TRBV7-3	TGTGCCAGCAGCTCCGGACTAGGTGGGTCCTACAATGAGCAGTTCTTC	CASSSGLGGSYNEQFF
TRBJ2-7	TRBD2	-	TRBV20-1	TGCAGTGCTAGGGAGGCTAGCGGCTCCTACGAGCAGTACTTC	CSAREASGSYEQYF
TRBJ2-7	TRBD1	-	TRBV25-1	TGTGCCAGCAGTGAATCAGAGACAGGGGGCTACGAGCAGTACTTC	CASSESETGGYEQYF
TRBJ2-1	TRBD2	many	TRBV29-1	TGCAGCGCCCTAGCGGGGGGTGTTGAGCAGTTCTTC	CSALAGGVEQFF
TRBJ2-7	-	many	TRBV25-1	TGTGCCAGCAGTGGGCAGCCTGCCTACGAGCAGTACTTC	CASSGQPAYEQYF
TRBJ2-7	-	few	TRBV20-1	TGCAGTGCTATTCAGGGGATGCAGCAGTACTTC	CSAIQGMQQYF
TRBJ2-3	TRBD2	-	TRBV29-1	TGCAGCGTTCGCCCCATTACTAGCGGGGGCACAGATACGCAGTATTTT	CSVRPITSGGTDTQYF
TRBJ1-1	-	few	TRBV20-1	TGCAGTGCAGCCCTGAACACTGAAGCTTTCTTT	CSAALNTEAFF
TRBJ1-2	TRBD1	many	TRBV29-1	TGCAGCGTTGGCGACGGGACAGGGAATTATGGCTACACCTTC	CSVGDGTGNYGYTF
TRBJ1-2	-	-	TRBV20-1	TGCAGTGCCGCCATCGGTTCAGGGACGGGCTACACCTTC	CSAAIGSGTGYTF
TRBJ1-1	-	-	TRBV7-9	TGTGCCAGCAGCTTAGGGGGCAGACTCATGAACACTGAAGCTTTCTTT	CASSLGGRLMNTEAFF
TRBJ2-7	-	few	TRBV19	TGTGCCAGTAGTATGGGTCCGGTTTGGGAACCGCACGAGCAGTACTTC	CASSMGPVWEPHEQYF
TRBJ2-5	TRBD2	few	TRBV6-4	TGTGCCACCACCATATTACCGGGACGAGAACGGGGGGCCCAGTACTTC	CATTILPGRERGAQYF
TRBJ2-3	-	many	TRBV4-2	TGTGCCAGCAGCCAAGAGACGGGTCCGCAGTATTTT	CASSQETGPQYF
TRBJ1-6	-	few	TRBV21-1	TGTGCCAGCAGCAAAGACGGAAATTCACCCCTCCACTTT	CASSKDGNSPLHF
TRBJ1-2	TRBD1	-	TRBV5-1	TGCGCCAGCAGCTTGCTTAGGACAGGCGGTGGCTACACCTTC	CASSLLRTGGGYTF
TRBJ2-5	TRBD2	many	TRBV4-2	TGTGCCAGCAGCCAGCATTCCGGGACTAGCGGGAGTGTGGAGACCCAGTACTTC	CASSQHSGTSGSVETQYF
TRBJ2-5	-	few	TRBV20-1	TGCAGTGCTAGAGATGTGCCACTAGCCAAGACCCAGTACTTC	CSARDVPLAKTQYF
TRBJ2-2	-	once	TRBV2	TGTGCCAGCACGGGGTTTACTAGGAACACCGGGGAGCTGTTTTTT	CASTGFTRNTGELFF
TRBJ2-6	-	many	TRBV29-1	TGCAGCGTCGTGACAGTAGCTGGGGCCAACGTCCTGACTTTC	CSVVTVAGANVLTF
TRBJ2-1	TRBD2	many	TRBV28	TGTGCCAGCAGTTCAACTAGCGGGGGGTTCAATGAGCAGTTCTTC	CASSSTSGGFNEQFF
TRBJ2-1	TRBD2	many	TRBV4-2	TGTGCCAGCAGCCAAGGCTATTTAGGACTAGCGGGAGGGAATTCATACAATGAGCAGTTCTTC	CASSQGYLGLAGGNSYNEQFF
TRBJ2-1	TRBD2	-	TRBV5-1	TGCGCCAGCAGCCCCAGGGGCGGGGGGGCAGCGTATGAGCAGTTCTTC	CASSPRGGGAAYEQFF
TRBJ2-5	TRBD2	-	TRBV3-1	TGTACCAGCAGTCCCCATGTCCTAGCGGACGCGATCCAAGAGACCCAGTACTTC	CTSSPHVLADAIQETQYF
TRBJ1-5	-	many	TRBV12-3/TRBV12-4	TGTGCCAGCAGCCCTTGGGGGGGCGGACAGCCCCAGCATTTT	CASSPWGGGQPQHF
TRBJ2-5	-	few	TRBV20-1	TGCAGTGGGAATCAAGAGACCCAGTACTTC	CSGNQETQYF
TRBJ2-5	-	many	TRBV29-1	TGCAGCGTTGCCTCTGGGGGGGCGCGGGAGACCCAGTACTTC	CSVASGGARETQYF
TRBJ2-1	-	many	TRBV12-3/TRBV12-4	TGTGCCAGCACCCCAGTAGCGGCGAGCTCCTACAATGAGCAGTTCTTC	CASTPVAASSYNEQFF
TRBJ2-7	-	many	TRBV29-1	TGCAGCGTTGAAGATCAGGACGGGTACTACGAGCAGTACTTC	CSVEDQDGYYEQYF
TRBJ2-7	-	many	TRBV29-1	TGCAGCGTTGACTCCGGGCGCTACGAGCAGTACTTC	CSVDSGRYEQYF
TRBJ2-5	-	-	TRBV12-2	TGTGCAAGTCGCTTAAAGGAGGGCGGGGGGTACCAAGAGACCCAGTACTTC	CASRLKEGGGYQETQYF
TRBJ2-3	-	-	TRBV20-1	TGCAGTGCTAGAGATGCCTCCACAGATACGCAGTATTTT	CSARDASTDTQYF
TRBJ2-5	-	-	TRBV29-1	TGCAGCGTTGCCCCCCACCCAGAGACCCAGTACTTC	CSVAPHPETQYF
TRBJ2-1	TRBD2	few	TRBV20-1	TGCAGTGGTTCGCTACTAGCGGGAGGGAACAATGAGCAGTTCTTC	CSGSLLAGGNNEQFF